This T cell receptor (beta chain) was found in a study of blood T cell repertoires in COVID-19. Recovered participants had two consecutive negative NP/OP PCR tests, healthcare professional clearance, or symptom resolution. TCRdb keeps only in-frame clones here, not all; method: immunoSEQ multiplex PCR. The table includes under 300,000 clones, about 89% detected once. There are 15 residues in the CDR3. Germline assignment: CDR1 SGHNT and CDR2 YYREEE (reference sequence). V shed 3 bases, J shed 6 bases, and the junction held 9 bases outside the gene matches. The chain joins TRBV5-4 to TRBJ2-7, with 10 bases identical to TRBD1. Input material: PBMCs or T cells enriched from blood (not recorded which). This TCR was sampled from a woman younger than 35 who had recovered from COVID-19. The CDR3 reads CASSSPWGQGFEQYF. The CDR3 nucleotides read TGTGCCAGCAGCTCCCCATGGGGACAGGGGTTCGAGCAGTACTTC.